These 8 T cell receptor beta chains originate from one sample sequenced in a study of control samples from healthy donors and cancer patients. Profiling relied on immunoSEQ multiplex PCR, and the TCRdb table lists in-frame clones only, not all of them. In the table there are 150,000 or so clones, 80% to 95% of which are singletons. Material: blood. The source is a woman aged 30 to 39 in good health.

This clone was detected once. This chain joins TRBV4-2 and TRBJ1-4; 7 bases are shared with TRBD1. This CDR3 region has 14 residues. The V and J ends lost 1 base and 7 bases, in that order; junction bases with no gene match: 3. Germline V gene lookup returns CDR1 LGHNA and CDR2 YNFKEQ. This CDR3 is CASSQGRGSEKLFF. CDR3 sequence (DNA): TGTGCCAGCAGCCAAGGCAGGGGGAGTGAAAAACTGTTTTTT.

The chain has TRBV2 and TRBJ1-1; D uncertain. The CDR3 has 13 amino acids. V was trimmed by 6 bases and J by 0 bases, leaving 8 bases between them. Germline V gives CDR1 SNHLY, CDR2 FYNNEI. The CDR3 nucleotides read TGTGCCAGCAGCCCACAGATGAACACTGAAGCTTTCTTT. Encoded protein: CASSPQMNTEAFF.

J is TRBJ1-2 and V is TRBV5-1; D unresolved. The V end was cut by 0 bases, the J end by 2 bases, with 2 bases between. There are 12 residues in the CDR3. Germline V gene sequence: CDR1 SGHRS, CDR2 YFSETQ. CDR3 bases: TGCGCCAGCAGCTTGGCCAACTATGGCTACACCTTC. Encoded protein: CASSLANYGYTF.

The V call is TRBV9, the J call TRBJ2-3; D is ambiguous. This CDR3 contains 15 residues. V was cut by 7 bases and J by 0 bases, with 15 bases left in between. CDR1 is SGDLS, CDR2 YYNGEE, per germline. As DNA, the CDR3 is TGTGCCAGCGACCTGTATGCGGAGAGCACAGATACGCAGTATTTT. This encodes CASDLYAESTDTQYF.

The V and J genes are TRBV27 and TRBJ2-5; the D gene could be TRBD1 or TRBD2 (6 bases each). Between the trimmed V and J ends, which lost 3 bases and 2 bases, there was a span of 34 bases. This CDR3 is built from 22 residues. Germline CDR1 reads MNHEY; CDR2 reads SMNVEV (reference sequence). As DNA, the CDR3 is TGTGCCAGCAGTTTTTTTGGTAGCGGACAGACGGTCTGGGCGGAAAGACAAGAGACCCAGTACTTC. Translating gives CASSFFGSGQTVWAERQETQYF.

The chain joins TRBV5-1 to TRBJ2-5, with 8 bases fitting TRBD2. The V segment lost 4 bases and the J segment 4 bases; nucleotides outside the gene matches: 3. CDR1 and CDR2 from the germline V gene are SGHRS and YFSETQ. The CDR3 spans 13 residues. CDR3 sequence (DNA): TGCGCCAGCAGCAATAGCGGGGTAGAGACCCAGTACTTC. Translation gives CASSNSGVETQYF.

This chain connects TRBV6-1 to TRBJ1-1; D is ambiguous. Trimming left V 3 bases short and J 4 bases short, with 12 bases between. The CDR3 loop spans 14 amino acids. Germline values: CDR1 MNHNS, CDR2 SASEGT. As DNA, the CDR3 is TGTGCCAGCAGTGAGATGGCAAGCTCCACTGAAGCTTTCTTT. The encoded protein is CASSEMASSTEAFF.

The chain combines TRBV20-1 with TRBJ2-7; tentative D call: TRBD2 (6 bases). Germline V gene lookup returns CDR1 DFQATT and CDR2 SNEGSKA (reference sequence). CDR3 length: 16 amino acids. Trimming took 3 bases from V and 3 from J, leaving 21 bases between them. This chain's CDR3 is CSASVPRENSGYEQYF. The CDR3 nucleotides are TGCAGTGCTAGTGTCCCCCGGGAAAATAGCGGCTACGAGCAGTACTTC.